Detailed here is one TCR beta chain. Its antigen is not known. The CDR3 contains 16 residues. Germline V lookup: CDR1 SGDLS, CDR2 YYNGEE. Study-level findings and limits: Larger-cohort validation covered only one TCR beta V-J rearrangement. Tumor Treg TCRs overlapped most with tumor naive CD4+ cells.

Semi-nested PCR with Nested Universal Primer A followed constant-region reverse priming of full-length variable regions. TCRdb processed the 5' RACE reads anew with MiXCR; each CDR3 protein has one entry. The sample lists 35,000 to 45,000 distinct CDR3 sequences; around a fifth were seen once. Cells sorted as Tregs were CD4+, CD25+ and CD127-/low. The rearrangement uses TRBV9 and TRBJ1-1; TRBD2 matches 9 bases. The J call may be faulty, since TRBJ2-2 better matches the DNA end. The receptor comes from a female donor with breast cancer. The sequenced sample was Tregs sorted from a lymph node. The CDR3 DNA reads TGTGCCAGCGGGTTCTCAGGAGCGGGAGGTCTCGGGGAGCTGTTTTTT. It yields the protein CASGFSGAGGLGELFF.